Listed below are T cell receptor beta chains from one sample, sequenced in a study of post-analysis software for immune sequencing data. TCRdb analysed the PCR reads with MiXCR anew, one entry per CDR3 protein. The sample has roughly 870,000 distinct CDR3 sequences, about 57% seen once. Input material: blood. All receptors derive from a girl aged 5 to 17 with multiple sclerosis. Each CDR3 is given with its conserved first and last residue. D genes are given only for firm matches. For some rows the clone size is stated as once, few or many, or as a class when expanded; others skip it.

v_gene: TRBV6-6; abundance: -; d_gene: TRBD2; j_gene: TRBJ2-5; CDR3aa: CASSYSASGGETQYF; CDR3nt: TGTGCCAGCAGTTACTCGGCATCGGGGGGAGAGACCCAGTACTTC
v_gene: TRBV6-5; abundance: -; d_gene: -; j_gene: TRBJ2-3; CDR3aa: CASISPGTDTQYF; CDR3nt: TGTGCCAGCATTTCCCCAGGCACAGATACGCAGTATTTT
v_gene: TRBV10-2; abundance: -; d_gene: TRBD2; j_gene: TRBJ2-5; CDR3aa: CASRAGLAGDETQYF; CDR3nt: TGCGCCAGCAGAGCGGGACTAGCGGGAGATGAGACCCAGTACTTC
v_gene: TRBV29-1; abundance: -; d_gene: -; j_gene: TRBJ2-1; CDR3aa: CSVEVLSLSYNEQFF; CDR3nt: TGCAGCGTTGAAGTCCTCAGCCTCTCCTACAATGAGCAGTTCTTC
v_gene: TRBV20-1; abundance: -; d_gene: -; j_gene: TRBJ1-2; CDR3aa: CSASGYGYTF; CDR3nt: TGCAGTGCTAGTGGTTATGGCTACACCTTC
v_gene: TRBV9; abundance: -; d_gene: -; j_gene: TRBJ2-5; CDR3aa: CASGEETQYF; CDR3nt: TGTGCCAGCGGCGAAGAGACCCAGTACTTC
v_gene: TRBV9; abundance: once; d_gene: -; j_gene: TRBJ2-3; CDR3aa: CASSVDDSSRDTQYF; CDR3nt: TGTGCCAGCAGCGTAGACGACAGCTCCCGGGATACGCAGTATTTT
v_gene: TRBV20-1; abundance: -; d_gene: TRBD2; j_gene: TRBJ2-7; CDR3aa: CSARTPGTSGGKKQYF; CDR3nt: TGCAGTGCTAGAACGCCCGGGACTAGCGGGGGAAAGAAGCAGTACTTC
v_gene: TRBV6-5; abundance: -; d_gene: -; j_gene: TRBJ2-7; CDR3aa: CASSYSRWTESYEQYF; CDR3nt: TGTGCCAGCAGTTACTCGCGCTGGACAGAGTCCTACGAGCAGTACTTC
v_gene: TRBV7-6; abundance: -; d_gene: -; j_gene: TRBJ2-5; CDR3aa: CASSRPSIQETQYF; CDR3nt: TGTGCCAGCAGCCGTCCCTCAATCCAAGAGACCCAGTACTTC
v_gene: TRBV27; abundance: -; d_gene: -; j_gene: TRBJ2-1; CDR3aa: CASSSRGYRTNEQFF; CDR3nt: TGTGCCAGCAGTTCCCGTGGCTATCGGACGAATGAGCAGTTCTTC
v_gene: TRBV6-5; abundance: few; d_gene: -; j_gene: TRBJ1-2; CDR3aa: CASSPIRINYGYTF; CDR3nt: TGTGCCAGCAGTCCTATCCGCATTAACTATGGCTACACCTTC
v_gene: TRBV6-5; abundance: few; d_gene: -; j_gene: TRBJ1-3; CDR3aa: CASGAVGPGNTIYF; CDR3nt: TGTGCCAGCGGCGCCGTCGGACCTGGAAACACCATATATTTT
v_gene: TRBV7-8; abundance: -; d_gene: -; j_gene: TRBJ2-1; CDR3aa: CASSPRWGRNEQFF; CDR3nt: TGTGCCAGCAGCCCTCGGTGGGGTCGGAATGAGCAGTTCTTC
v_gene: TRBV10-3; abundance: -; d_gene: -; j_gene: TRBJ2-5; CDR3aa: CAISETPLSTGQGTQYF; CDR3nt: TGTGCCATCAGTGAGACGCCTCTTAGTACGGGGCAGGGGACCCAGTACTTC
v_gene: TRBV5-6; abundance: -; d_gene: -; j_gene: TRBJ2-1; CDR3aa: CASSLVHLAGMRDEQFF; CDR3nt: TGTGCCAGCAGCTTGGTTCACTTGGCGGGGATGAGGGATGAGCAGTTCTTC
v_gene: TRBV11-2; abundance: once; d_gene: TRBD1; j_gene: TRBJ2-7; CDR3aa: CASSSRTGGDYEQYF; CDR3nt: TGTGCCAGCAGCTCTCGGACAGGGGGGGACTACGAGCAGTACTTC
v_gene: TRBV29-1; abundance: -; d_gene: TRBD2; j_gene: TRBJ2-5; CDR3aa: CSVRREKETQYF; CDR3nt: TGCAGCGTGAGGCGGGAGAAAGAGACCCAGTACTTC
v_gene: TRBV25-1; abundance: few; d_gene: -; j_gene: TRBJ2-5; CDR3aa: CASSPSPHRAETQYF; CDR3nt: TGTGCCAGCAGTCCCAGTCCCCACAGGGCAGAGACCCAGTACTTC
v_gene: TRBV28; abundance: -; d_gene: TRBD1; j_gene: TRBJ2-7; CDR3aa: CASSLVDRGFYEQYF; CDR3nt: TGTGCCAGCAGTTTAGTGGACAGGGGCTTCTACGAGCAGTACTTC
v_gene: TRBV27; abundance: few; d_gene: -; j_gene: TRBJ2-7; CDR3aa: CASSFVPGYNEQYF; CDR3nt: TGTGCCAGCAGTTTCGTTCCAGGTTACAATGAGCAGTACTTC
v_gene: TRBV7-9; abundance: -; d_gene: -; j_gene: TRBJ2-3; CDR3aa: CASRDSRAAPDTQYF; CDR3nt: TGTGCCAGCAGAGACTCCAGGGCCGCCCCAGATACGCAGTATTTT
v_gene: TRBV5-1; abundance: few; d_gene: TRBD1; j_gene: TRBJ1-1; CDR3aa: CASSTGQDTEAFF; CDR3nt: TGCGCCAGCAGCACAGGACAGGACACTGAAGCTTTCTTT
v_gene: TRBV7-2; abundance: -; d_gene: TRBD1; j_gene: TRBJ1-2; CDR3aa: CASSLTGAGYGYTF; CDR3nt: TGTGCCAGCAGCTTAACAGGGGCCGGGTATGGCTACACCTTC
v_gene: TRBV7-9; abundance: -; d_gene: -; j_gene: TRBJ2-7; CDR3aa: CASSYRVGEEEQYF; CDR3nt: TGTGCCAGCAGCTACAGGGTGGGAGAGGAAGAGCAGTACTTC
v_gene: TRBV9; abundance: -; d_gene: TRBD1; j_gene: TRBJ2-3; CDR3aa: CASSTGGPTDTQYF; CDR3nt: TGTGCCAGCAGCACAGGGGGCCCGACAGATACGCAGTATTTT
v_gene: TRBV12-3/TRBV12-4; abundance: -; d_gene: -; j_gene: TRBJ2-3; CDR3aa: CASSPTVDTQYF; CDR3nt: TGTGCCAGCAGCCCGACTGTAGATACGCAGTATTTT
v_gene: TRBV12-3/TRBV12-4; abundance: -; d_gene: TRBD2; j_gene: TRBJ2-1; CDR3aa: CASSLLGRPSPHEQFF; CDR3nt: TGTGCCAGCAGTTTACTCGGGAGGCCCTCCCCTCATGAGCAGTTCTTC
v_gene: TRBV20-1; abundance: -; d_gene: -; j_gene: TRBJ1-2; CDR3aa: CSARIAHGVGYTF; CDR3nt: TGCAGTGCTCGCATCGCCCACGGGGTCGGCTACACCTTC